Below are 28 T cell receptor beta chains sequenced from a single sample in a study of shared T cell receptors in the human thymus. TCRdb's copy holds only in-frame clones and misses some; the assay was immunoSEQ multiplex PCR. The top ten clones hold around 0.018% of a sample with more than 300,000 clones, 85% to 95% of them seen once. Input material: thymocytes. All receptors come from a human donor.

The chain recombines TRBV9 with TRBJ2-1; 9 bases are shared with TRBD1. The germline gives CDR1 SGDLS, CDR2 YYNGEE. J lost 5 bases, V lost 0 bases, and 21 bases had no gene match. The CDR3 contains 21 residues. CDR3 coding DNA: TGTGCCAGCAGCGTAGGCCCCCGGGACAGGGTTCCGGGGGCACACCACAATGAGCAGTTCTTC. As protein: CASSVGPRDRVPGAHHNEQFF. The complete variable domain, with remaining parts taken from reference TRBV9 and TRBJ2-1, reads DSGVTQTPKHLITATGQRVTLRCSPRSGDLSVYWYQQSLDQGLQFLIQYYNGEERAKGNILERFSAQQFPDLHSELNLSSLELGDSALYFCASSVGPRDRVPGAHHNEQFFGPGTRLTVL.

This rearrangement joins TRBV5-1 to TRBJ2-5, with 7 bases lining up with TRBD2. Germline values: CDR1 SGHRS, CDR2 YFSETQ. The CDR3 is 15 amino acids. Trimming at V came to 6 bases and at J to 2 bases, leaving 10 bases not matched to a gene. CDR3 residues: CASIRRESQQETQYF. As DNA, the CDR3 is TGCGCCAGCATTAGGCGGGAGTCTCAACAAGAGACCCAGTACTTC. Full variable domain (missing parts from reference TRBV5-1 and TRBJ2-5): KAGVTQTPRYLIKTRGQQVTLSCSPISGHRSVSWYQQTPGQGLQFLFEYFSETQRNKGNFPGRFSGRQFSNSRSEMNVSTLELGDSALYLCASIRRESQQETQYFGPGTRLLVL.

The chain is built from TRBV12-5 and TRBJ2-7; 9 nucleotides align to TRBD1. Germline V gene lookup returns CDR1 LGHNT and CDR2 FRNRAP. CDR3 length: 15 amino acids. Trimming at V came to 4 bases and at J to 5 bases, leaving 9 bases not matched to a gene. The CDR3 DNA follows: TGTGCTAGTGGTTCTGGGACAGGGAACGTCCACGAGCAGTACTTC. This codes for CASGSGTGNVHEQYF.

This clone was observed a single time. The rearrangement joins TRBV7-2 to TRBJ1-5, with a weak D call TRBD1 (6 bases). CDR1 is SGHTA, CDR2 FQGNSA, per germline. Trimming removed 5 bases from V and 2 bases from J, with 22 bases in between. This CDR3 is built from 18 residues. CDR3 in amino acids: CASSPKGVGRGGNQPQHF. For the CDR3, the DNA is TGTGCCAGCAGCCCTAAGGGGGTGGGCAGGGGTGGCAATCAGCCCCAGCATTTT.

The CDR3 sequence: CASSPFGPGTAHRGGAEAFF. The CDR3 coding sequence is TGTGCCAGCTCACCATTCGGTCCCGGGACAGCACACCGTGGGGGGGCGGAAGCTTTCTTT. The chain has TRBV18 and TRBJ1-1; 7 bases are a match to TRBD1. The CDR3 contains 20 residues. The germline CDR1 and CDR2 sequences are KGHSH and LQKENI. V lost 2 bases to trimming and J lost 8 bases; unmatched junction nucleotides: 26.

The V gene is TRBV15, the J gene TRBJ1-4; TRBD1 matches 8 bases. The CDR3 is 15 residues long. V was pared by 5 bases and J by 5 bases, with 7 bases of the junction left unmatched. Germline V gene lookup returns CDR1 LNHNV and CDR2 YYDKDF (reference sequence). CDR3 protein: CATSVRDRPNEKLFF. The CDR3, as DNA: TGTGCCACCAGCGTCCGGGACAGGCCCAATGAAAAACTGTTTTTT. Together with reference TRBV15 and TRBJ1-4, the CDR3 gives the full variable domain: DAMVIQNPRYQVTQFGKPVTLSCSQTLNHNVMYWYQQKSSQAPKLLFHYYDKDFNNEADTPDNFQSRRPNTSFCFLDIRSPGLGDTAMYLCATSVRDRPNEKLFFGSGTQLSVL.

The gene calls are TRBV7-9 and TRBJ1-3, with TRBD1 as a possible D gene (5 bases). CDR1 SEHNR and CDR2 FQNEAQ come from the germline V gene (reference sequence). The CDR3 covers 15 residues. V gave up 5 bases and J gave up 3 bases, with 14 bases separating them. CDR3 protein: CASSPRGAYGNTIYF. The CDR3 DNA follows: TGTGCCAGCAGCCCCCGAGGGGCTTATGGAAACACCATATATTTT.

The V call is TRBV7-9, the J call TRBJ1-1, with no clear D. Germline values: CDR1 SEHNR, CDR2 FQNEAQ (reference sequence). CDR3 length: 14 amino acids. With 3 bases removed from V and 1 base from J, the gap between germline ends came to 9 bases. The CDR3 here is CASSFPEGNTEAFF. CDR3 sequence (DNA): TGTGCCAGCAGCTTTCCAGAAGGGAACACTGAAGCTTTCTTT.

This chain joins TRBV11-2 and TRBJ2-7, with D possibly being TRBD2 (5 bases). Germline CDR1 is SGHAT and CDR2 is FQNNGV. The CDR3 extends over 14 amino acids. V was clipped by 2 bases and J by 3 bases, with 11 bases between them. The CDR3 loop is CASSLSEGNYEQYF. The CDR3 region has the DNA TGTGCCAGCAGCTTATCCGAGGGAAACTACGAGCAGTACTTC.

The V and J genes are TRBV4-1 and TRBJ2-3, with 8 bases matching TRBD2. The germline gives CDR1 MGHRA, CDR2 YSYEKL. The ends lost 0 bases at V and 2 bases at J; junction bases unmatched: 4. CDR3 length: 16 residues. This CDR3 is CASSQESSGNTDTQYF. CDR3 sequence (DNA): TGCGCCAGCAGCCAAGAGAGTAGCGGGAACACAGATACGCAGTATTTT.

The chain carries TRBV6-1 and TRBJ2-7, with 10 bases lining up with TRBD1. The V and J ends lost 5 bases and 2 bases, in that order; junction bases with no gene match: 6. From germline, CDR1 is MNHNS and CDR2 SASEGT. The CDR3 is 15 amino acids. CDR3 sequence: CASSLTGTGAYEQYF. CDR3 nucleotides: TGTGCCAGCAGTCTCACCGGGACAGGGGCCTACGAGCAGTACTTC.

This chain connects TRBV5-4 to TRBJ2-7; D might be TRBD2 (5 bases). The CDR3 length is 12 residues. Deletions cut 4 bases from V and 11 bases from J, with 16 bases between. Germline CDR1 is SGHNT and CDR2 is YYREEE (reference sequence). The CDR3 nucleotides are TGTGCCAGCAGCCCCCTGGGAGACTTGAAGTACTTC. It yields the protein CASSPLGDLKYF.

The rearrangement links TRBV27 to TRBJ2-7, with no clear D. The CDR3 covers 11 residues. The germline V and J ends were trimmed by 4 bases and 3 bases, with 4 bases remaining between them. The germline CDR1 and CDR2 sequences are MNHEY and SMNVEV (reference sequence). CDR3 DNA: TGTGCCAGCAGTTCCTACTACGAGCAGTACTTC. Amino acid sequence: CASSSYYEQYF.

The rearrangement uses TRBV2 and TRBJ2-3, with TRBD2 matching over 8 bases. The length of the CDR3 is 16 residues. Germline-derived CDR1 and CDR2 are SNHLY and FYNNEI. V lost 5 bases and J lost 0; bases outside the gene matches: 7. The CDR3 sequence: CASSRLAGTSTDTQYF. In DNA form, the CDR3 reads TGTGCCAGCAGTAGGTTAGCGGGAACTAGCACAGATACGCAGTATTTT.

The V and J genes are TRBV27 and TRBJ2-7, with 8 bases aligning to TRBD2. Germline CDR1 reads MNHEY; CDR2 reads SMNVEV (reference sequence). The V segment lost 6 bases and the J segment 5 bases; nucleotides outside the gene matches: 9. There are 14 residues in the CDR3. The CDR3 loop is CASRGGLVKDEQYF. CDR3 coding DNA: TGTGCCAGCAGGGGGGGACTAGTAAAGGACGAGCAGTACTTC.

The rearrangement uses TRBV20-1 and TRBJ2-7, with D possibly being TRBD2 (5 bases). V was cut by 6 bases and J by 6 bases, with 12 bases left in between. The CDR3 extends over 11 amino acids. The V gene's germline CDR1 is DFQATT and CDR2 SNEGSKA (reference sequence). The CDR3 nucleotides read TGCAGTGCGTCCCTAGCCGGCGAGCAGTACTTC. It specifies CSASLAGEQYF.

This clone was observed a single time. Without the conserved terminal phenylalanine or tryptophan, this CDR3 likely stems from a read error. The DNA is left out, because the CDR3 cannot be placed on it with certainty; the CDR3 is given as TCRdb lists it. The chain links TRBV6-6 to TRBJ1-5; TRBD1 reflects the table's D call only, with no check against the DNA. Germline V CDR1 and CDR2: MNHNY, SVGAGI (reference sequence). From its first to its last residue, the CDR3 has 13 amino acids. The CDR3 loop reads CASSYEYGQVLIK.

The gene calls are TRBV15 and TRBJ1-4; D ambiguous. The germline V gene encodes CDR1 LNHNV and CDR2 YYDKDF (reference sequence). Trimming took 6 bases from V and 4 from J, leaving 15 bases between them. This CDR3 has 15 residues. The CDR3 region is CATRFERGFNEKLFF. The CDR3 bases are TGTGCCACCAGATTCGAGAGAGGTTTTAATGAAAAACTGTTTTTT. Drawing the rest from reference TRBV15 and TRBJ1-4, the complete variable domain is DAMVIQNPRYQVTQFGKPVTLSCSQTLNHNVMYWYQQKSSQAPKLLFHYYDKDFNNEADTPDNFQSRRPNTSFCFLDIRSPGLGDTAMYLCATRFERGFNEKLFFGSGTQLSVL.

The rearrangement joins TRBV19 to TRBJ1-5; unclear D gene. CDR3 length equals 13 residues. V lost 6 bases to trimming and J lost 5 bases, with 11 bases between them. The germline V gene encodes CDR1 LNHDA and CDR2 SQIVND (reference sequence). This chain's CDR3 is CASRERADQPQHF. The CDR3, as DNA: TGTGCCAGTAGAGAGAGGGCAGATCAGCCCCAGCATTTT.

This rearrangement joins TRBV28 to TRBJ2-1; TRBD2 agrees at 7 bases. Per the germline V gene, CDR1 is MDHEN and CDR2 is SYDVKM. With V trimmed by 1 base and J by 4 bases, 1 base remained unmatched. The CDR3 sequence is 14 residues long. The DNA for the CDR3 is TGTGCCAGCAGTTTATCCGGGAGGTACAATGAGCAGTTCTTC. Amino acids: CASSLSGRYNEQFF.

The chain is built from TRBV6-1 and TRBJ2-7; D gene ambiguous. Germline assignment: CDR1 MNHNS and CDR2 SASEGT. The CDR3 length is 12 residues. Between the trimmed V and J ends, which lost 4 bases and 3 bases, there was a span of 7 bases. This CDR3 is CASSVKGYEQYF. CDR3 sequence (DNA): TGTGCCAGCAGTGTCAAGGGCTACGAGCAGTACTTC.

A few counts support this clone. J is TRBJ2-7 and V is TRBV7-2, with 7 positions matching TRBD1. J was trimmed by 1 base and V by 4 bases; bases with no gene match: 4. The CDR3 has 14 residues. Germline V lookup: CDR1 SGHTA, CDR2 FQGNSA. The CDR3 here is CASSYGTVSYEQYF. In DNA form, the CDR3 reads TGTGCCAGCAGCTACGGGACAGTTTCCTACGAGCAGTACTTC. The full variable domain, its missing parts supplied by reference TRBV7-2 and TRBJ2-7, is GAGVSQSPSNKVTEKGKDVELRCDPISGHTALYWYRQSLGQGLEFLIYFQGNSAPDKSGLPSDRFSAERTGGSVSTLTIQRTQQEDSAVYLCASSYGTVSYEQYFGPGTRLTVT.

This chain uses TRBV28 with TRBJ2-1; no firm D call. The germline CDR1 and CDR2 sequences are MDHEN and SYDVKM. The CDR3 is made up of 13 amino acids. Trimming took 7 bases from V and 9 from J, leaving 16 bases between them. The CDR3 DNA sequence: TGTGCCAGCAAATTAGGGCCCCTCACTGAGCAGTTCTTC. Its protein product is CASKLGPLTEQFF.

V and J are TRBV19 and TRBJ1-2; possible D gene TRBD1, 6 bases. CDR3 size: 15 residues. Looked up from germline, CDR1 is LNHDA and CDR2 is SQIVND (reference sequence). The V end lost 10 bases, the J end lost 4 bases, and 22 bases lay between the germline ends. CDR3 in DNA: TGTGCCACGATGCCCTCGGACAGAGCAGGCTATGGCTACACCTTC. Protein sequence: CATMPSDRAGYGYTF.

This chain uses TRBV28 with TRBJ2-7, with 13 bases fitting TRBD2. Germline CDR1 is MDHEN and CDR2 is SYDVKM. V lost 7 bases and J lost 4; bases outside the gene matches: 13. This CDR3 region has 17 residues. Written as DNA, the CDR3 is TGTGCCAGCAAAAGATCACCGGGACTAGCGGGAACGTACGAGCAGTACTTC. Protein sequence: CASKRSPGLAGTYEQYF.

This rearrangement joins TRBV6-5 to TRBJ2-7; D gene ambiguous. The V end lost 0 bases, the J end lost 6 bases, and 3 bases lay between the germline ends. Germline CDR1 MNHEY, CDR2 SVGAGI. The CDR3 contains 11 residues. CDR3 loop: CASSYSGEQYF. The CDR3 DNA is TGTGCCAGCAGTTACTCGGGCGAGCAGTACTTC.

In the case of this clone: Compared with germline, one end of the junction differs, possibly owing to a read error. In the same sample, other DNA sequences code for this CDR3. The rearrangement uses TRBV30 and TRBJ2-7; 13 nucleotides align to TRBD2. This CDR3 spans 18 amino acids. From germline, CDR1 is GTSNPN and CDR2 SVGIG (reference sequence). This CDR3 is CAWTRSLGLAGAGYEQYF. The CDR3 DNA sequence: TGTGCCTGGACCCGGTCCCTAGGACTAGCGGGAGCAGGTTACGAGCAGTACTTT.

The J gene is TRBJ2-1, the V gene TRBV28; TRBD1 is a possible D gene (5 bases). The CDR3 contains 14 residues. The V gene's germline CDR1 is MDHEN and CDR2 SYDVKM. Trimming removed 3 bases from V and 8 bases from J, with 14 bases in between. CDR3 in DNA: TGTGCCAGCAGTTTTTATCTGGGGCCGGATGAGCAGTTCTTC. It encodes CASSFYLGPDEQFF.